This TCR beta chain was sequenced during a study of cytomegalovirus exposure and HLA in healthy donors. Overall study context: From some 180 million T cells, an earlier analysis saw roughly 120 million unique TCR beta sequences. Study outcomes and limitations: A later analysis reportedly found that, within productive TCRs, an Asian-associated ancestry cluster had fewer N-insertions than the mean observed across the approximately 670 donors. TCR beta chain V- and J-gene trimming was linked, in a later analysis, to a missense variant in DCLRE1C.

This clone appeared a single time. Its antigen is unknown. CDR3 size: 15 residues. Deletions cut 5 bases from V and 1 base from J, with 14 bases between. CDR1 PRHDT and CDR2 FYEKMQ come from the germline V gene (reference sequence). The PCR contained 60 Vbeta and 13 Jbeta primers. Original processing methods: Unique TCR beta chains numbered approximately 76 million in a later analysis, with around 12 million shared. Generated by immunoSEQ multiplex PCR, the TCRdb table keeps only in-frame clones and is missing some. The V and J calls and clone size are taken from that table; D and trimming were inferred from the DNA. The sample contains approximately 100,000 clones, approximately 79% of which appear only once.

Sequenced material: PBMCs. V and J are TRBV13 and TRBJ2-5, with D possibly TRBD2 on 6 matching bases. The TCR comes from a woman aged 35 to 49 in good health and CMV-seronegative. CDR3 DNA sequence: TGTGCCAGCAGCCTCCGGGGGTTGAGCCAAGAGACCCAGTACTTC. Amino acid sequence: CASSLRGLSQETQYF.